Listed below are T cell receptor beta chains from one sample, sequenced in a study of T cell changes during pregnancy in multiple sclerosis. TCRdb's copy holds only in-frame clones and misses some; the assay was immunoSEQ multiplex PCR. The table lists some 41,000 clones, roughly 87% of them singletons. Sequencing used CD4+ T cells from peripheral blood mononuclear cells, obtained after pregnancy. These receptors were obtained from a female donor with multiple sclerosis, enrolled in a pregnancy study. Both conserved end residues are part of each CDR3. Fields, in order: clone size, V gene, D gene, J gene, CDR3 DNA, CDR3 protein. D genes are given only for firm matches. Only part of the rows carry a size: once, few, many, or a class if the clone is expanded.

medium-sized	TRBV19	TRBD1	TRBJ1-2	TGTGCCAGTAGTCCCCGGACAGGGCCCTATGGCTACACCTTC	CASSPRTGPYGYTF
once	TRBV5-1	NA	TRBJ2-3	TGCGCCAGCAGCCCGACCGGGGTATCCACAGATACGCAGTATTTT	CASSPTGVSTDTQYF
NA	TRBV23-1	NA	TRBJ2-7	TGCGCCAGCAGTCTAGAAACAGGGCGAGACGGCTACGAGCAGTACTTC	CASSLETGRDGYEQYF
NA	TRBV7-9	NA	TRBJ2-1	TGTGCCAGCAGCTTGACAGCTTATTACAATGAGCAGTTCTTC	CASSLTAYYNEQFF
once	TRBV10-3	NA	TRBJ2-7	TGTGCCATCAGTGAGTCCCGGACAGAGGTCTACGAGCAGTACTTC	CAISESRTEVYEQYF
NA	TRBV5-5	NA	TRBJ1-5	TGTGCCAGCAGCTTGGAGTGGGGGGGCCCCCAGCATTTT	CASSLEWGGPQHF
NA	TRBV7-2	NA	TRBJ2-2	TGTGCCAGCAGAGGACACCTTAACACCGGGGAGCTGTTTTTT	CASRGHLNTGELFF
NA	TRBV5-1	NA	TRBJ1-2	TGCGCCAGCAGCTTGACAGGAAATGATGGCTACACCTTC	CASSLTGNDGYTF
NA	TRBV28	TRBD2	TRBJ2-7	TGTGCCAGCAGTTCACCCCAGGGACTAGTCTACGAGCAGTACTTC	CASSSPQGLVYEQYF
once	TRBV5-6	NA	TRBJ2-5	TGTGCCAGCAGCTGGATTCCACAGGGAGGGGATCAGACCCAGTACTTC	CASSWIPQGGDQTQYF
NA	TRBV5-1	NA	TRBJ1-1	TGCGCCAGCAGACCAGACAGGTCGGGAGCTTTCTTT	CASRPDRSGAFF
NA	TRBV4-1	NA	TRBJ2-1	TGCGCCAGCAGCCAAGTGGACATGGGGTTTCGTCTGTCCAATGAGCAGTTCTTC	CASSQVDMGFRLSNEQFF
NA	TRBV6-6	NA	TRBJ1-1	TGTGCCAGCAGCCTGGAACAGGGGAACACTGAAGCTTTCTTT	CASSLEQGNTEAFF
NA	TRBV7-9	NA	TRBJ2-6	TGTGCCAGCAGCTTTTCGCCGGCTGGGGCCAACGTCCTGACTTTC	CASSFSPAGANVLTF
once	TRBV6-6	NA	TRBJ2-7	TGTGCCAGCAGTAGGGGGGAGGGGCAATCCTACGAGCAGTACTTC	CASSRGEGQSYEQYF
NA	TRBV10-1	TRBD1	TRBJ2-3	TGCGCCAGCAGCCCGACAGGGAAAGGAAATACGCAGTATTTT	CASSPTGKGNTQYF
once	TRBV27	NA	TRBJ2-3	TGTGCCAGCAGTCCCCAGGTTGGGGCAAATGCAGATACGCAGTATTTT	CASSPQVGANADTQYF
NA	TRBV18	TRBD1	TRBJ1-2	TGTGCCAGCTCACCCGGGACAGGGCGTCGTGGCTACACCTTC	CASSPGTGRRGYTF
NA	TRBV28	NA	TRBJ2-2	TGTGCCAGCAAATTGTCGGGAGCCGGGGAGCTGTTTTTT	CASKLSGAGELFF
NA	TRBV13	TRBD1	TRBJ2-5	TGTGCCAGCACCTTCGGACAGGCTCAAGAGACCCAGTACTTC	CASTFGQAQETQYF
NA	TRBV7-2	TRBD1	TRBJ1-1	TGTGCCAGCAGATGGGACAGGGTGGGTGGTGAAGCTTTCTTT	CASRWDRVGGEAFF
NA	TRBV2	TRBD1	TRBJ1-5	TGTGCCAGCAGTGAATTAGGGACAGGGGCTTTATTGCCCCAGCATTTT	CASSELGTGALLPQHF
NA	TRBV11-1	NA	TRBJ2-3	TGTGCCAGCAGCTTAGGCGCATCTCGAACCACAGATACGCAGTATTTT	CASSLGASRTTDTQYF
NA	TRBV11-2	NA	TRBJ1-2	TGTGCCAGCAGCTTAGTGGATGGGCAGGCATACTACACCTTC	CASSLVDGQAYYTF
once	TRBV11-2	NA	TRBJ1-5	TGTGCCAGCAGCCCTAGGGGGCAGCCCCAGCATTTT	CASSPRGQPQHF
NA	TRBV28	TRBD1	TRBJ1-2	TGTGCCAGCAGTTTACCTACAGGGGGCTACTATGGCTACACCTTC	CASSLPTGGYYGYTF
NA	TRBV9	NA	TRBJ2-1	TGTGCCAGCAGCGTAGGCGGGGAGGCGGGTGAGCAGTTCTTC	CASSVGGEAGEQFF
few	TRBV9	TRBD2	TRBJ2-3	TGTGCCAGCAGCCCGGGGACTAGCGGAGGGGGGGATACGCAGTATTTT	CASSPGTSGGGDTQYF
NA	TRBV5-4	TRBD1	TRBJ1-1	TGTGCCAGCAGCCGTCAACAGGGGGCGCCCACTGAAGCTTTCTTT	CASSRQQGAPTEAFF
NA	TRBV5-6	TRBD1	TRBJ1-2	TGTGCCAGCAACAAAGGCCGGGACAGGAGCGCGGGCTATGGCTACACCTTC	CASNKGRDRSAGYGYTF
NA	TRBV18	TRBD1	TRBJ2-2	TGTGCCAGCTCACCGGGACAGGCGTTGAACACCGGGGAGCTGTTTTTT	CASSPGQALNTGELFF
NA	TRBV5-1	TRBD1	TRBJ2-3	TGCGCCAGCAGCACCCCCGGACAGGGTACAGATACGCAGTATTTT	CASSTPGQGTDTQYF
NA	TRBV10-2	TRBD1	TRBJ2-7	TGCGCCAGCAGTAAGACAGGGGCCTACGAGCAGTACTTC	CASSKTGAYEQYF
NA	TRBV5-4	TRBD1	TRBJ1-2	TGTGCCAGCAGCTGGGACAGGGGGCATAATGGCTACACCTTC	CASSWDRGHNGYTF
NA	TRBV19	TRBD1	TRBJ2-3	TGTGCCAGTACTCTGACAGGGGGCGCAGATACGCAGTATTTT	CASTLTGGADTQYF
NA	TRBV19	NA	TRBJ2-1	TGTGCCAGTAGGAGGGATTCCAGTGAGCAGTTCTTC	CASRRDSSEQFF
NA	TRBV14	NA	TRBJ2-3	TGTGCCAGCAGCTTGTGGGGGACTCCTAGCACAGATACGCAGTATTTT	CASSLWGTPSTDTQYF
NA	TRBV28	TRBD1	TRBJ2-7	TGTGCCAGCAGTCCCCGGGGGACAGGGGACGACGAGCAGTACTTC	CASSPRGTGDDEQYF
NA	TRBV5-4	TRBD1	TRBJ1-2	TGTGCCAGCGATACAGGGGGCAGATATGGCTACACCTTC	CASDTGGRYGYTF
NA	TRBV27	TRBD2	TRBJ2-2	TGTGCCAGCAGGGGACTAGCGGCAAACACCGGGGAGCTGTTTTTT	CASRGLAANTGELFF
NA	TRBV5-1	NA	TRBJ1-4	TGCGCCAGCAGCTTGGGGGAAGGGGGTGGAGAAAAACTGTTTTTT	CASSLGEGGGEKLFF
few	TRBV7-2	TRBD2	TRBJ2-1	TGTGCCAGCAGCTTAGCTAGCGGGATAGGCAATGAGCAGTTCTTC	CASSLASGIGNEQFF
NA	TRBV5-4	TRBD1	TRBJ2-7	TGTGCCAGCAGCTCAGGGGGCGCAGCCTACGAGCAGTACTTC	CASSSGGAAYEQYF
many	TRBV6-1	NA	TRBJ1-5	TGTGCCAGCAGTGAACATGTCAATCAGCCCCAGCATTTT	CASSEHVNQPQHF
NA	TRBV7-9	TRBD2	TRBJ2-1	TGTGCCAGCAGCTCCCGACTAGCCGGCAATGAGCAGTTCTTC	CASSSRLAGNEQFF
NA	TRBV6-1	NA	TRBJ1-2	TGTGCCAGCAGTGAAAGTTCAGGCGTAATCTATGGCTACACCTTC	CASSESSGVIYGYTF
once	TRBV5-1	NA	TRBJ2-1	TGCGCCAGCAGACGTAGGGAGAGCTCCTACAATGAGCAGTTCTTC	CASRRRESSYNEQFF
once	TRBV29-1	TRBD1	TRBJ1-2	TGCAGCGTCTCTCCGGGACAGGGCATCTATGGCTACACCTTC	CSVSPGQGIYGYTF
NA	TRBV7-2	TRBD2	TRBJ2-2	TGTGCCAGCAGCCAAGACCCGGGGGGACGTACGAACACCGGGGAGCTGTTTTTT	CASSQDPGGRTNTGELFF
NA	TRBV11-2	NA	TRBJ1-2	TGTGCCAGCAGCTTAGGCCGGGATGGCTACACCTTC	CASSLGRDGYTF
once	TRBV29-1	TRBD1	TRBJ1-6	TGCAGCGTGGAGGGACAGGGAGGCTTTTCACCCCTCCACTTT	CSVEGQGGFSPLHF
NA	TRBV9	NA	TRBJ1-1	TGTGCCAGCAGCGTTTACGGAGCGAACACTGAAGCTTTCTTT	CASSVYGANTEAFF
NA	TRBV9	TRBD2	TRBJ2-1	TGTGCCAGCAGCGTGGCAACTAGCGCATACAATGAGCAGTTCTTC	CASSVATSAYNEQFF
NA	TRBV13	TRBD2	TRBJ2-1	TGTGCCAGCAGCTTCCGACTAGCGGGCTTCTCCTACAATGAGCAGTTCTTC	CASSFRLAGFSYNEQFF
once	TRBV10-3	TRBD1	TRBJ2-7	TGTGCCATCGGGAAGACAGGGACCTACGAGCAGTACTTC	CAIGKTGTYEQYF